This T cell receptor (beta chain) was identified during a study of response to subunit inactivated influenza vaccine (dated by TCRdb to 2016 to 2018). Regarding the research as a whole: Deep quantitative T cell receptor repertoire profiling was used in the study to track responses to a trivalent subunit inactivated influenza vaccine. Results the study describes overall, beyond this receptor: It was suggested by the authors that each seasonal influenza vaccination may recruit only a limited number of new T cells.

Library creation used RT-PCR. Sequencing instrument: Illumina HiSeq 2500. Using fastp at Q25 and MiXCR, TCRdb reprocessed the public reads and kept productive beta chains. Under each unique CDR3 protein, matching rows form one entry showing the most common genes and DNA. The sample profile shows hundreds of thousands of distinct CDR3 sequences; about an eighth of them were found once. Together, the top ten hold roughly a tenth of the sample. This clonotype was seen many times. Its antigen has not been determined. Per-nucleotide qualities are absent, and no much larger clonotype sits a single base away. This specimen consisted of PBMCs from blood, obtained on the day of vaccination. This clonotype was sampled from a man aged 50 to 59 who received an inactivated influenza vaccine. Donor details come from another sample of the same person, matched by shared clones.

CDR3 reads: CSARVSTDTQYF. The base sequence is TGCAGTGCTAGGGTTTCCACAGATACGCAGTATTTT. The chain couples TRBV20-1 to TRBJ2-3, with no D gene named confidently. V was cut back by 3 bases and J by 2 bases, leaving a gap of 6 bases between them. The CDR3, from cysteine to phenylalanine, totals 12 residues. The CDR3 DNA has 36 bases and is translated from base 1. CDR1 and CDR2 are drawn from the germline V gene (reference sequence): DFQATT, SNEGSKA.